These 19 T cell receptor beta chains were all obtained from the same sample, sequenced in a study of blood T cell repertoires in COVID-19. Profiled with immunoSEQ multiplex PCR; TCRdb holds only in-frame clones, not every one. The table includes about 37,000 clones, 91% detected once. Sequencing input: peripheral blood. These receptor sequences come from a woman aged 25 to 39 in a cohort sampled during active COVID-19.

The rearrangement links TRBV14 to TRBJ2-7, with D tentatively TRBD1 (6 bases). The germline V gene encodes CDR1 SGHDN and CDR2 FVKESK. Trimming took off 3 bases at V and 3 bases at J, with 9 bases between the two ends. The CDR3 spans 13 residues. The CDR3, as DNA: TGTGCCAGCAGCCAGGACAGTCTCTACGAGCAGTACTTC. This gives the protein CASSQDSLYEQYF.

The chain couples TRBV7-2 to TRBJ2-2, with D unresolved. Trimming removed 3 bases at V and 6 bases at J, with 8 bases between. Germline V CDR1 and CDR2: SGHTA, FQGNSA. The CDR3 has 13 residues. CDR3 DNA: TGTGCCAGCAGCTTCCGCGTCGCCGGGGAGCTGTTTTTT. It yields the protein CASSFRVAGELFF. Using reference TRBV7-2 and TRBJ2-2 for the parts outside the CDR3, the full variable domain is GAGVSQSPSNKVTEKGKDVELRCDPISGHTALYWYRQSLGQGLEFLIYFQGNSAPDKSGLPSDRFSAERTGGSVSTLTIQRTQQEDSAVYLCASSFRVAGELFFGEGSRLTVL.

This clone was counted only a few times. J is TRBJ2-7 and V is TRBV7-9; 7 nucleotides agree with TRBD1. Trimming removed 5 bases from V and 6 bases from J; junction bases left unmatched: 10. The CDR3 is 14 residues long. Germline V CDR1 and CDR2: SEHNR, FQNEAQ (reference sequence). The CDR3 DNA sequence: TGTGCCAGCAGCCAGACAGGGTATTCGGGCGAGCAGTACTTC. Protein sequence: CASSQTGYSGEQYF.

The V and J genes are TRBV10-3 and TRBJ2-1, with TRBD2 identical over 13 bases. The V gene end was trimmed by 2 bases and the J gene end by 7 bases; junction bases not matched to a gene: 8. CDR3 length equals 17 residues. Germline V gene data show CDR1 as ENHRY and CDR2 as SYGVKD. The chain's CDR3 is CAISETSGRAVMNEQFF. CDR3 in DNA: TGTGCCATCAGTGAGACTAGCGGGAGGGCCGTTATGAATGAGCAGTTCTTC.

The CDR3 nucleotides read TGTGCCAGCAGTTTCTGGTCCGGGAGTGAAAAACTGTTTTTT. It is translated as CASSFWSGSEKLFF. V gene TRBV2 combines with J gene TRBJ1-4; D gene uncertain. V was shortened by 5 bases and J by 7 bases, with 14 bases between the two germline ends. Germline V CDR1 and CDR2: SNHLY, FYNNEI. The CDR3 contains 14 residues.

V usage is TRBV12-3 or TRBV12-4 and J usage is TRBJ2-1; D remains unclear. There are 11 residues in the CDR3. V was trimmed by 3 bases and J by 10 bases, leaving 7 bases between them. CDR3 amino acids: CASSFAIEQFF. The CDR3 DNA reads as TGTGCCAGCAGTTTCGCTATAGAGCAGTTCTTC.

The J gene is TRBJ1-6, the V gene TRBV6-4; possible D gene TRBD1, 5 bases. The CDR3 loop spans 13 amino acids. Deletions cut 9 bases from V and 6 bases from J, with 12 bases between. The germline CDR1 and CDR2 sequences are MRHNA and SNTAGT. In DNA form, the CDR3 reads TGTGCCAGTCACCAGGGTGGTAATTCACCCCTCCACTTT. This gives the protein CASHQGGNSPLHF.

The CDR3 protein is CAWSGTGKSSPLHF. DNA of the CDR3: TGTGCCTGGAGTGGGACAGGGAAAAGTTCACCCCTCCACTTT. The chain links TRBV30 to TRBJ1-6; 8 bases fit TRBD1. From germline, CDR1 is GTSNPN and CDR2 SVGIG (reference sequence). This CDR3 region has 14 residues. V gave up 1 base and J gave up 9 bases; unmatched junction bases: 5.

The chain uses TRBV6-5 and TRBJ2-3, with 7 bases aligning to TRBD1. CDR1 and CDR2 from the germline V gene are MNHEY and SVGAGI. The CDR3 consists of 13 residues. The V gene end was trimmed by 5 bases and the J gene end by 8 bases; junction bases not matched to a gene: 7. The CDR3 region has the DNA TGTGCCAGCAGTACTGACAGGGTCCCTACGCAGTATTTT. Protein: CASSTDRVPTQYF.

The V call is TRBV19, the J call TRBJ1-1; 11 bases agree with TRBD1. Per germline, CDR1 LNHDA and CDR2 SQIVND (reference sequence). V shed 6 bases and J 5 bases; nucleotides not matched to a gene: 14. The CDR3 extends over 17 amino acids. CDR3 sequence (DNA): TGTGCCAGTAGATCGGGAGGACTGGGACAGGGGGGGACTGAAGCTTTCTTT. Residues: CASRSGGLGQGGTEAFF.

There are a few counts of this clone. This rearrangement joins TRBV7-2 to TRBJ1-6; 7 nucleotides agree with TRBD1. V lost 2 bases, J lost 8 bases, and 6 bases stayed unmatched. The CDR3 length is 15 residues. Per the germline V gene, CDR1 is SGHTA and CDR2 is FQGNSA. CDR3 DNA: TGTGCCAGCAGCTTAATAGTCAGGGGGGATTCACCCCTCCACTTT. Residues: CASSLIVRGDSPLHF.

The chain has TRBV7-9 and TRBJ2-5; 12 bases match TRBD1. This CDR3 is 15 amino acids long. The germline V gene encodes CDR1 SEHNR and CDR2 FQNEAQ (reference sequence). Trimming removed 2 bases from V and 5 bases from J; junction bases left unmatched: 3. The CDR3 region is CASSLLGQGAETQYF. The DNA of the CDR3 is TGTGCCAGCAGCTTATTGGGACAGGGGGCTGAGACCCAGTACTTC.

This sequence joins TRBV6-4 and TRBJ1-3; perhaps TRBD1 as D (5 bases). CDR3 length: 13 amino acids. Germline CDR1 MRHNA, CDR2 SNTAGT. Trimming left V 7 bases short and J 9 bases short, with 16 bases between. The CDR3 coding sequence is TGTGCCAGCAAGACAGCGAAATCGTCCACCATATATTTT. It translates to CASKTAKSSTIYF.

The chain has TRBV19 and TRBJ1-3; TRBD1 matches at 7 bases. This CDR3 has 17 residues. CDR1 is LNHDA, CDR2 SQIVND, per germline (reference sequence). V was clipped by 7 bases and J by 0 bases; unmatched bases: 12. The CDR3 coding sequence is TGTGCCAGTACCCTCATCCGGGACAGTAGCTCTGGAAACACCATATATTTT. It is translated as CASTLIRDSSSGNTIYF.

The V gene is TRBV12-5, the J gene TRBJ2-7; 8 bases fit TRBD1. V was pared by 0 bases and J by 3 bases, with 10 bases of the junction left unmatched. The CDR3 loop spans 17 amino acids. The germline V gene encodes CDR1 LGHNT and CDR2 FRNRAP. CDR3 residues: CASGLVSLRTGNYEQYF. The CDR3 bases are TGTGCTAGTGGTTTGGTATCCCTTAGGACAGGGAACTACGAGCAGTACTTC. The full variable domain, in which reference TRBV12-5 and TRBJ2-7 provide the parts outside the CDR3, is DARVTQTPRHKVTEMGQEVTMRCQPILGHNTVFWYRQTMMQGLELLAYFRNRAPLDDSGMPKDRFSAEMPDATLATLKIQPSEPRDSAVYFCASGLVSLRTGNYEQYFGPGTRLTVT.

The rearrangement uses TRBV23-1 and TRBJ2-6, with TRBD2 as a possible D gene (6 bases). TRBV23-1 is an ORF, with its function uncertain. Trimming removed 0 bases at V and 0 bases at J, with 9 bases between. The CDR3 consists of 17 residues. CDR3 loop: CASSQSYGSSGANVLTF. In DNA form, the CDR3 reads TGCGCCAGCAGTCAATCTTACGGGAGCTCTGGGGCCAACGTCCTGACTTTC.

The CDR3 sequence: CASSIFGDGYTF. The CDR3 DNA follows: TGTGCCAGTAGTATTTTCGGGGATGGCTACACCTTC. This chain connects TRBV19 to TRBJ1-2, with D unresolved. This CDR3 has 12 residues. Deletions cut 3 bases from V and 6 bases from J, with 8 bases between. CDR1 LNHDA and CDR2 SQIVND come from the germline V gene (reference sequence).

V gene TRBV20-1 combines with J gene TRBJ1-1; tentatively, D is TRBD1 (6 bases). Looked up from germline, CDR1 is DFQATT and CDR2 is SNEGSKA (reference sequence). The CDR3 loop spans 10 amino acids. The CDR3 is CSEGGTEAFF. DNA for the CDR3: TGCAGCGAGGGGGGGACAGAAGCTTTCTTT.

This chain joins TRBV19 and TRBJ2-3, with 14 bases lining up with TRBD2. V shed 3 bases, J shed 7 bases, and the junction held 6 bases outside the gene matches. CDR1 is LNHDA, CDR2 SQIVND, per germline (reference sequence). The length of the CDR3 is 16 residues. CDR3 bases: TGTGCCAGTAGTATCATCGGGACTAGCGGGAGAAATACGCAGTATTTT. Its protein is CASSIIGTSGRNTQYF.